A single T cell receptor (beta chain) is shown here with its context. No antigen is known for it. The data were produced by immunoSEQ multiplex PCR, yet TCRdb's version contains in-frame clones alone and is incomplete. The profile shows around 40,000 clones, less than 95% of them singletons. Busulfan-fludarabine conditioning, marrow transplant, and cyclophosphamide on days +3 and +4 were administered. This specimen belongs to a study of T cells after posttransplantation cyclophosphamide. Findings and limits, study-wide: After PTCy, TRB diversity resembled that of CNI/methotrexate controls. Skin or GI-infiltrating T cells shared few TRB sequences with blood.

This CDR3 is 15 amino acids long. The germline V gene has CDR1 SGHRS and CDR2 YFSETQ. Trimming removed 4 bases from V and 4 bases from J, with 15 bases in between. The specimen was PBMCs, collected around 63 days after allogeneic stem cell transplant with posttransplant cyclophosphamide. The clonotype originates from a male patient over 55 who received an allogeneic stem cell transplant from a related donor and was CMV-positive. A subset of T cells may come from the graft donor. The rearrangement joins TRBV5-1 to TRBJ1-3; maybe TRBD1 (6 bases). The CDR3 spells CASSPNQGSGNTIYF. The CDR3 nucleotides are TGCGCCAGCAGCCCAAACCAGGGGTCAGGAAACACCATATATTTT.